A single sample is the source of the 17 T cell receptor beta chains below, sequenced in a study of human T cells and chemical hapten exposure (dated by TCRdb to the early 2020s). The time point label, as the study defines it: pre-sensitization, week 0. Sample treatment or condition, as interpreted from the label and publication: therapeutic diphenylcyclopropenone sensitization with weekly scalp DPC. Libraries were built with RACE. Sequencing relied on a NextSeq 500. Starting from the raw public reads, TCRdb applied fastp trimming at Q25, assembled clones with MiXCR and retained in-frame beta chains. One record per CDR3 amino acid sequence lists the most common genes and DNA. The sample table contains under 300,000 distinct CDR3 sequences; only one count was recorded for 7% to 10% of them. The top ten clones comprise under 2.5% of the sample. The sample was whole blood, taken in connection with sensitization to the hapten diphenylcyclopropenone (DPC). These TCRs come from a middle-aged woman with alopecia areata. Some clones in this sample may be carry-over from other donors' samples.

The chain uses TRBV6-2 or TRBV6-3 and TRBJ1-1, with 10 bases that match TRBD1. CDR1 MNHEY and CDR2 SVGEGT come from the germline V gene. The V gene end was trimmed by 2 bases and the J gene end by 2 bases; junction bases not matched to a gene: 11. The CDR3 runs 18 residues. The DNA for the CDR3 is TGTGCCAGCAGTTACCCCGGACAGGGGGGATACCGCAACACTGAAGCTTTCTTT. This translates into CASSYPGQGGYRNTEAFF.

V is TRBV20-1 and J is TRBJ2-1; 7 bases map to TRBD2. The CDR3 contains 18 residues. Germline V gene data show CDR1 as DFQATT and CDR2 as SNEGSKA (reference sequence). V was clipped by 2 bases and J by 0 bases; unmatched bases: 13. This CDR3 reads CSARTLAAGGSSYNEQFF. DNA of the CDR3: TGCAGTGCTAGAACTCTTGCGGCTGGCGGGAGCTCCTACAATGAGCAGTTCTTC.

This clonotype was counted between two and nine times. This CDR3 is CASSFTGTSIYNEQFF. In nucleotides, the CDR3 is TGTGCCAGCAGTTTCACCGGGACTAGCATATACAATGAGCAGTTCTTC. The genes are TRBV27 and TRBJ2-1; 9 bases are a match to TRBD2. Germline assignment: CDR1 MNHEY and CDR2 SMNVEV (reference sequence). This CDR3 contains 16 residues. The junction had 7 bases not matched to a gene; V was cut back by 3 bases and J by 4 bases.

This clonotype was seen a few times. The rearrangement uses TRBV29-1 and TRBJ1-1; TRBD1 agrees at 7 bases. Germline lookup yields CDR1 SQVTM and CDR2 ANQGSEA. This CDR3 is 13 amino acids long. The V gene end was trimmed by 5 bases and the J gene end by 1 base; junction bases not matched to a gene: 4. In DNA form, the CDR3 reads TGCAGCGTTCCGGGACAGTCGAACACTGAAGCTTTCTTT. This codes for CSVPGQSNTEAFF.

The genes are TRBV3-1 and TRBJ1-2; D ambiguous. Trimming took 0 bases from V and 8 from J, leaving 7 bases between them. Germline lookup yields CDR1 LGHDT and CDR2 YNNKEL (reference sequence). The CDR3 contains 12 residues. In DNA form, the CDR3 reads TGTGCCAGCAGCCAAGATCTTGTAGGCTACACCTTC. This gives the protein CASSQDLVGYTF. Full variable domain (remainder filled in from reference TRBV3-1 and TRBJ1-2): DTAVSQTPKYLVTQMGNDKSIKCEQNLGHDTMYWYKQDSKKFLKIMFSYNNKELIINETVPNRFSPKSPDKAHLNLHINSLELGDSAVYFCASSQDLVGYTFGSGTRLTVV.

This clonotype was detected a few times. The rearrangement links TRBV27 to TRBJ2-3, with D possibly being TRBD1 or TRBD2 (5 bases each). Germline assignment: CDR1 MNHEY and CDR2 SMNVEV (reference sequence). The CDR3 has 17 amino acids. The V and J ends lost 6 bases and 3 bases respectively, with 22 bases between them. CDR3 nucleotides: TGTGCCAGCAGACAACTCTTACCCGGGGACGGAACAGATACGCAGTATTTT. This translates into CASRQLLPGDGTDTQYF.

In this sample, this clonotype turned up a few times. V usage is TRBV28 and J usage is TRBJ2-3, with D perhaps matching TRBD2 (5 bases). Per the germline V gene, CDR1 is MDHEN and CDR2 is SYDVKM. This CDR3 contains 15 residues. Trimming pared 5 bases from V and 2 bases from J, leaving 14 bases between. In DNA, the CDR3 is TGTGCCAGCAGTCAAGCGGTCCCCCCCACAGATACGCAGTATTTT. Encoded protein: CASSQAVPPTDTQYF. The full variable domain, in which reference TRBV28 and TRBJ2-3 provide the parts outside the CDR3, is DVKVTQSSRYLVKRTGEKVFLECVQDMDHENMFWYRQDPGLGLRLIYFSYDVKMKEKGDIPEGYSVSREKKERFSLILESASTNQTSMYLCASSQAVPPTDTQYFGPGTRLTVL.

The rearrangement links TRBV4-2 to TRBJ2-1; D perhaps matches TRBD2 (6 bases). The length of the CDR3 is 15 residues. Germline V CDR1 and CDR2: LGHNA, YNFKEQ. The V end was cut by 0 bases, the J end by 4 bases, with 10 bases between. This CDR3 is CASSQDGDSYNEQFF. CDR3 DNA: TGTGCCAGCAGCCAAGATGGGGACTCGTACAATGAGCAGTTCTTC.

This clonotype was observed at least ten times. This chain uses TRBV12-3 or TRBV12-4 with TRBJ2-5; D is uncertain. The CDR3 contains 13 residues. Trimming removed 3 bases at V and 2 bases at J, with 7 bases between. Here the CDR3 reads CASSFRVQETQYF. The DNA of the CDR3 is TGTGCCAGCAGTTTTCGGGTTCAAGAGACCCAGTACTTC.

This clonotype appeared many times. V usage is TRBV4-3 and J usage is TRBJ2-7; 12 bases match TRBD2. With V trimmed by 4 bases and J by 0 bases, 1 base remained unmatched. There are 15 residues in the CDR3. Germline CDR1 LGHNA, CDR2 YSLEER. CDR3 amino acids: CASSRGLAGSYEQYF. The CDR3 coding sequence is TGCGCCAGCAGCCGGGGACTAGCGGGCTCCTACGAGCAGTACTTC.

In its sample, this clonotype was seen a few times. The chain uses TRBV25-1 and TRBJ2-7; D may be TRBD1 (5 bases). The CDR3 loop spans 14 amino acids. V lost 4 bases and J lost 3, with 13 bases in between. Germline V CDR1 and CDR2: MGHDK, SYGVNS. The CDR3, as DNA: TGTGCCAGCAGTGTACAGGCCGCTAACTACGAGCAGTACTTC. Protein: CASSVQAANYEQYF.

At least ten counts were recorded for this clonotype. The chain recombines TRBV5-5 with TRBJ1-4, with a tentative D call TRBD1 (5 bases). This CDR3 is built from 14 residues. Trimming stripped 3 bases from V and 8 bases from J, with 14 bases between. Germline V gene sequence: CDR1 SGHKS, CDR2 YYEKEE (reference sequence). CDR3 sequence reads: CASSSGAGGEKLFF. The CDR3, as DNA: TGTGCCAGCAGCTCCGGGGCCGGAGGGGAAAAACTGTTTTTT.

The chain carries TRBV7-9 and TRBJ2-2, with D maybe TRBD2 (7 bases). Trimming removed 5 bases from V and 1 base from J, with 17 bases in between. The CDR3 is 17 residues long. Germline loops: CDR1 SEHNR, CDR2 FQNEAQ (reference sequence). In nucleotides, the CDR3 is TGTGCCAGCAGCCCTCTGGGGGGGCGTAAGAACACCGGGGAGCTGTTTTTT. Protein: CASSPLGGRKNTGELFF. Drawing the rest from reference TRBV7-9 and TRBJ2-2, the complete variable domain is DTGVSQNPRHKITKRGQNVTFRCDPISEHNRLYWYRQTLGQGPEFLTYFQNEAQLEKSRLLSDRFSAERPKGSFSTLEIQRTEQGDSAMYLCASSPLGGRKNTGELFFGEGSRLTVL.

This clonotype has a handful of counts. J is TRBJ1-1 and V is TRBV12-3 or TRBV12-4, with 7 bases aligning to TRBD1. The ends lost 1 base at V and 1 base at J; junction bases unmatched: 6. CDR3 size: 16 residues. The CDR3 protein is CASSLGSRTGNTEAFF. The CDR3 DNA reads as TGTGCCAGCAGTTTAGGCTCCCGGACAGGGAACACTGAAGCTTTCTTT.

The gene calls are TRBV28 and TRBJ2-1, with D perhaps matching TRBD1 or TRBD2 (5 bases each). Germline assignment: CDR1 MDHEN and CDR2 SYDVKM. V lost 2 bases to trimming and J lost 2 bases, with 13 bases between them. This CDR3 contains 16 residues. CDR3 sequence: CASSLSDGAPYNEQFF. CDR3 sequence (DNA): TGTGCCAGCAGTTTAAGCGACGGGGCCCCCTACAATGAGCAGTTCTTC.

This clonotype showed up many times. V usage is TRBV18 and J usage is TRBJ1-5; D gene ambiguous. CDR1 and CDR2 (germline): KGHSH, LQKENI. This CDR3 contains 15 residues. V shed 1 base and J shed 6 bases, with 13 bases lying between them. The CDR3 sequence: CASSPLPREGQPQHF. The CDR3 coding sequence is TGTGCCAGCTCACCACTTCCAAGGGAGGGTCAGCCCCAGCATTTT. Drawing the rest from reference TRBV18 and TRBJ1-5, the complete variable domain is NAGVMQNPRHLVRRRGQEARLRCSPMKGHSHVYWYRQLPEEGLKFMVYLQKENIIDESGMPKERFSAEFPKEGPSILRIQQVVRGDSAAYFCASSPLPREGQPQHFGDGTRLSIL.

This clonotype has more than one count but fewer than ten. The genes are TRBV6-4 and TRBJ2-3; D ambiguous. V gave up 3 bases and J gave up 1 base, with 11 bases separating them. The V gene's germline CDR1 is MRHNA and CDR2 SNTAGT. This CDR3 has 15 amino acids. The CDR3 DNA follows: TGTGCCAGCAGTGAAGGTGGATCAGGCACAGATACGCAGTATTTT. Its protein product is CASSEGGSGTDTQYF.